These 29 T cell receptor beta chains were sequenced from one sample in a study of shared clonotypes between healthy human individuals. The protocol was immunoSEQ multiplex PCR, while the TCRdb copy is restricted to in-frame clones and leaves out a portion. The table records fewer than 1.6 million clones, roughly 98.5% of them present only once. Material for sequencing was naive CD4+ T cells sorted from blood. Subset meaning: CD45RA+ positively selected. The receptors were sampled from a man aged 25 to 40 in good health.

Concerning this clone: This CDR3 fails to terminate in the conserved phenylalanine or tryptophan, so it likely reflects a read error. The DNA is left out, because the CDR3 cannot be placed on it with certainty; the CDR3 is given as TCRdb lists it. The chain has TRBV20-1 and TRBJ1-1. The germline gives CDR1 DFQATT, CDR2 SNEGSKA (reference sequence). With termini counted, the CDR3 has 11 amino acids. CDR3 sequence reads: CSARDPPWTSL.

The chain has TRBV5-4 and TRBJ2-7; 8 bases align to TRBD1. J gave up 4 bases and V 4 bases, and 7 bases lay outside the gene matches. Looked up from germline, CDR1 is SGHNT and CDR2 is YYREEE (reference sequence). The CDR3 is 14 amino acids. CDR3 coding DNA: TGTGCCAGCAGCGGCGGACAGGGCAGGTACGAGCAGTACTTC. It is translated as CASSGGQGRYEQYF.

This chain joins TRBV9 and TRBJ1-4; tentatively, D is TRBD1 (5 bases). V lost 3 bases, J lost 3 bases, and 9 bases lay in between. The CDR3 is made up of 14 amino acids. CDR1 is SGDLS and CDR2 is YYNGEE in the germline V gene. CDR3 protein: CASSAQVANEKLFF. Written as DNA, the CDR3 is TGTGCCAGCAGCGCACAGGTTGCTAATGAAAAACTGTTTTTT.

This clone has only one observation. CDR3: CASSPTSGSLYEQFF. DNA for the CDR3: TGTGCCAGCTCTCCGACTAGCGGGAGTTTATATGAGCAGTTCTTC. The chain employs TRBV18 and TRBJ2-1; 12 nucleotides line up with TRBD2. V was pared by 6 bases and J by 8 bases, with 8 bases of the junction left unmatched. Germline CDR1 KGHSH, CDR2 LQKENI. The CDR3 is made up of 15 amino acids.

The chain links TRBV7-2 to TRBJ1-5; D is undetermined. The CDR3 is made up of 14 amino acids. The germline V gene encodes CDR1 SGHTA and CDR2 FQGNSA. The ends were cut back, 1 base at V and 0 bases at J, with 4 bases in the middle. The CDR3: CASSLGYSNQPQHF. In DNA, the CDR3 is TGTGCCAGCAGCTTAGGATATAGCAATCAGCCCCAGCATTTT.

The CDR3 DNA sequence: TGTGCCAGCAGCTTAGATCTGTCACGCCCCCAAGAGACCCAGTACTTC. Its translation is CASSLDLSRPQETQYF. The gene calls are TRBV11-2 and TRBJ2-5; D call uncertain. This CDR3 region has 16 residues. The V gene's germline CDR1 is SGHAT and CDR2 FQNNGV. V shed 0 bases and J shed 1 base, with 12 bases lying between them.

The chain combines TRBV2 with TRBJ2-2, with TRBD2 matching over 9 bases. Trimming removed 5 bases from V and 7 bases from J; junction bases left unmatched: 5. The germline V gene has CDR1 SNHLY and CDR2 FYNNEI. The CDR3 runs 14 residues. The CDR3 loop reads CASSPGLAVGELFF. CDR3 DNA sequence: TGTGCCAGCAGTCCGGGACTAGCAGTCGGGGAGCTGTTTTTT. Full variable domain (outside the CDR3, taken from reference TRBV2 and TRBJ2-2): EPEVTQTPSHQVTQMGQEVILRCVPISNHLYFYWYRQILGQKVEFLVSFYNNEISEKSEIFDDQFSVERPDGSNFTLKIRSTKLEDSAMYFCASSPGLAVGELFFGEGSRLTVL.

The chain couples TRBV5-1 to TRBJ2-3; 8 nucleotides line up with TRBD2. Germline CDR1 and CDR2: SGHRS and YFSETQ. V lost 0 bases, J lost 5 bases, and 5 bases stayed unmatched. The CDR3 has 15 residues. This CDR3 reads CASSLDSGNVDTQYF. CDR3 nucleotide sequence: TGCGCCAGCAGCTTGGATAGCGGGAACGTAGATACGCAGTATTTT.

This chain uses TRBV5-1 with TRBJ1-1; possible D gene TRBD1, 6 bases. CDR3 length: 15 residues. The ends were cut back, 3 bases at V and 5 bases at J, with 17 bases in the middle. The germline V gene encodes CDR1 SGHRS and CDR2 YFSETQ. The CDR3, as DNA: TGCGCCAGCAGCTCGGCTGCGGGACATAGGACTGAAGCTTTCTTT. Encoded protein: CASSSAAGHRTEAFF.

This chain links TRBV10-3 with TRBJ2-1; 7 positions match TRBD2. The CDR3 has 14 residues. Germline V gives CDR1 ENHRY, CDR2 SYGVKD. The CDR3 reads CATAARERDNEQFF. In DNA form, the CDR3 reads TGTGCGACCGCCGCGCGGGAGAGGGACAATGAGCAGTTCTTC.

V and J are TRBV7-2 and TRBJ1-5, with unresolved D. This CDR3 is 12 amino acids long. The germline gives CDR1 SGHTA, CDR2 FQGNSA. Trimming took off 4 bases at V and 7 bases at J, with 8 bases between the two ends. The CDR3 is CASSSPGQPQHF. The CDR3 nucleotides are TGTGCCAGCAGCTCCCCCGGACAGCCCCAGCATTTT.

V gene TRBV4-1 combines with J gene TRBJ1-2, with 8 bases aligning to TRBD1. The CDR3 is made up of 14 amino acids. Trimming at V came to 1 base and at J to 5 bases, leaving 3 bases not matched to a gene. Germline V gives CDR1 MGHRA, CDR2 YSYEKL. The CDR3 loop reads CASSQGTGRYGYTF. For the CDR3, the DNA is TGCGCCAGCAGCCAAGGGACAGGGCGGTATGGCTACACCTTC.

The V and J genes are TRBV5-1 and TRBJ2-1, with unresolved D. The V and J ends lost 0 bases and 2 bases respectively, with 12 bases between them. Germline loops: CDR1 SGHRS, CDR2 YFSETQ. The CDR3 contains 16 residues. CDR3 residues: CASSLVAEPTYNEQFF. DNA of the CDR3: TGCGCCAGCAGCTTGGTTGCGGAGCCTACCTACAATGAGCAGTTCTTC.

The chain employs TRBV18 and TRBJ1-1, with a weak D call TRBD1 (6 bases). Trimming removed 3 bases at V and 4 bases at J, with 12 bases between. Germline CDR1 and CDR2: KGHSH and LQKENI. The CDR3 runs 14 residues. The CDR3 here is CASSPPTGPTEAFF. The CDR3 DNA follows: TGTGCCAGCTCACCCCCGACAGGTCCCACTGAAGCTTTCTTT. The full variable domain, with the rest looked up from reference TRBV18 and TRBJ1-1, is NAGVMQNPRHLVRRRGQEARLRCSPMKGHSHVYWYRQLPEEGLKFMVYLQKENIIDESGMPKERFSAEFPKEGPSILRIQQVVRGDSAAYFCASSPPTGPTEAFFGQGTRLTVV.

In the case of this clone: The same CDR3 also results from other DNA sequences found in this sample. The chain links TRBV5-1 to TRBJ2-3; D not resolved. The ends were cut back, 0 bases at V and 6 bases at J, with 8 bases in the middle. CDR3 length: 13 residues. CDR1 and CDR2 from the germline V gene are SGHRS and YFSETQ. The CDR3 DNA reads TGCGCCAGCAGCTTGGAAGGTACTGATACGCAGTATTTT. Protein product: CASSLEGTDTQYF.

The V gene is TRBV5-1, the J gene TRBJ2-3; 13 bases agree with TRBD2. Looked up from germline, CDR1 is SGHRS and CDR2 is YFSETQ. This CDR3 region has 19 residues. The trim removed 0 bases at V and 6 bases at J, leaving 13 bases unmatched. Here the CDR3 DNA reads TGCGCCAGCAGCTTGGGTAGCGGGGGACTAGCGGGACTGGCTGATACGCAGTATTTT. Translated, it gives CASSLGSGGLAGLADTQYF.

This rearrangement joins TRBV11-2 to TRBJ2-6, with D uncertain. The CDR3 contains 15 residues. CDR1 and CDR2 from the germline V gene are SGHAT and FQNNGV. V was pared by 4 bases and J by 1 base, with 8 bases between. The CDR3 nucleotides read TGTGCCAGCAGCTACCGGGTGTCTGGGGCCAACGTCCTGACTTTC. This codes for CASSYRVSGANVLTF.

This rearrangement joins TRBV27 to TRBJ1-4, with D possibly TRBD1 on 6 matching bases. The CDR3 covers 15 residues. Germline V gene sequence: CDR1 MNHEY, CDR2 SMNVEV (reference sequence). V was trimmed by 6 bases and J by 0 bases, leaving 11 bases between them. This chain's CDR3 is CASRDRGATNEKLFF. In DNA, the CDR3 is TGTGCCAGCAGGGACAGAGGGGCAACTAATGAAAAACTGTTTTTT. Filled out from reference TRBV27 and TRBJ1-4, the complete variable domain reads EAQVTQNPRYLITVTGKKLTVTCSQNMNHEYMSWYRQDPGLGLRQIYYSMNVEVTDKGDVPEGYKVSRKEKRNFPLILESPSPNQTSLYFCASRDRGATNEKLFFGSGTQLSVL.

The chain recombines TRBV5-1 with TRBJ2-6, with 9 bases that match TRBD1. CDR3 length: 17 amino acids. With V trimmed by 7 bases and J by 0 bases, 8 bases remained unmatched. Germline V gene lookup returns CDR1 SGHRS and CDR2 YFSETQ. The CDR3 nucleotides read TGCGCCAGCTCCGGGACAGGGCCGCCCTCTGGGGCCAACGTCCTGACTTTC. Translation: CASSGTGPPSGANVLTF.

The chain recombines TRBV5-1 with TRBJ2-4; 12 positions agree with TRBD2. The CDR3 runs 17 residues. CDR1 SGHRS and CDR2 YFSETQ come from the germline V gene. V was pared by 3 bases and J by 3 bases, with 7 bases of the junction left unmatched. This CDR3 reads CASSSSTSGSGKNIQYF. As DNA, the CDR3 is TGCGCCAGCAGCTCCTCGACTAGCGGGAGTGGCAAAAACATTCAGTACTTC.

The chain has TRBV2 and TRBJ2-7; 10 nucleotides line up with TRBD2. CDR1 is SNHLY and CDR2 is FYNNEI in the germline V gene. The ends lost 6 bases at V and 4 bases at J; junction bases unmatched: 15. The CDR3 runs to 17 residues. Here the CDR3 DNA reads TGTGCCAGCAGGAACCCGCCCAGTCTAGCGGGAGTGTACGAGCAGTACTTC. Translated, it gives CASRNPPSLAGVYEQYF.

Details on this clone: The sample holds other DNA sequences that translate to the same CDR3. The rearrangement links TRBV18 to TRBJ2-1; the match to TRBD1 covers 7 bases. V shed 3 bases and J 6 bases; nucleotides not matched to a gene: 2. CDR1 is KGHSH, CDR2 LQKENI, per germline. The CDR3 sequence is 13 residues long. CDR3 in amino acids: CASSPGQTNEQFF. The CDR3 region has the DNA TGTGCCAGCTCACCGGGACAGACCAATGAGCAGTTCTTC.

The chain uses TRBV18 and TRBJ2-1; D is possibly TRBD2 (6 bases). From germline, CDR1 is KGHSH and CDR2 LQKENI. With 2 bases removed from V and 5 bases from J, the gap between germline ends came to 7 bases. This CDR3 comprises 13 residues. CDR3 in DNA: TGTGCCAGCTCACCATGGGAGGACAATGAGCAGTTCTTC. This translates into CASSPWEDNEQFF.

This chain joins TRBV5-1 and TRBJ1-1; 8 bases are a match to TRBD1. This CDR3 contains 14 residues. Germline V gives CDR1 SGHRS, CDR2 YFSETQ. After removal of 7 bases from V and 1 base from J, the junction contained 6 bases not matched to a gene. CDR3 DNA: TGCGCCAGCGCCCTAGACAGGGGGAACACTGAAGCTTTCTTT. Protein: CASALDRGNTEAFF.

The chain has TRBV5-5 and TRBJ2-1; possibly TRBD2 for D (5 bases). Per the germline V gene, CDR1 is SGHKS and CDR2 is YYEKEE (reference sequence). V was trimmed by 4 bases and J by 3 bases, leaving 11 bases between them. This CDR3 contains 14 residues. The CDR3 DNA reads TGTGCCAGCAGCCCAGGACTCGTCTACAATGAGCAGTTCTTC. Translated, it gives CASSPGLVYNEQFF.

A word on this clone: Within the sample, other DNA sequences also encode this same CDR3. The CDR3 spells CASSVGQGAYNEQFF. CDR3 bases: TGTGCCAGCAGCGTAGGACAGGGGGCATACAATGAGCAGTTCTTC. The chain employs TRBV9 and TRBJ2-1; TRBD1 matches 10 bases. Per the germline V gene, CDR1 is SGDLS and CDR2 is YYNGEE. The CDR3 length is 15 residues. Trimming cost V 0 bases and J 4 bases; bases outside gene matches: 1.

The V call is TRBV28, the J call TRBJ1-1, with D maybe TRBD1 (6 bases). The CDR3 totals 17 residues. Trimming pared 6 bases from V and 1 base from J, leaving 21 bases between. Germline CDR1 and CDR2: MDHEN and SYDVKM. The CDR3 bases are TGTGCCAGCAGCCAGGTGGACAGACGAAGTACGAACACTGAAGCTTTCTTT. It specifies CASSQVDRRSTNTEAFF.

The chain employs TRBV18 and TRBJ1-5; 10 bases agree with TRBD1. V was clipped by 2 bases and J by 2 bases; unmatched bases: 6. Germline CDR1 is KGHSH and CDR2 is LQKENI. The CDR3 consists of 17 residues. CDR3 DNA: TGTGCCAGCTCACCAGACAGGGGGCGCCGGGGCAATCAGCCCCAGCATTTT. Its protein product is CASSPDRGRRGNQPQHF. The complete variable domain, with remaining parts taken from reference TRBV18 and TRBJ1-5, reads NAGVMQNPRHLVRRRGQEARLRCSPMKGHSHVYWYRQLPEEGLKFMVYLQKENIIDESGMPKERFSAEFPKEGPSILRIQQVVRGDSAAYFCASSPDRGRRGNQPQHFGDGTRLSIL.

This chain links TRBV7-9 with TRBJ2-3, with 8 bases that match TRBD2. The germline CDR1 and CDR2 sequences are SEHNR and FQNEAQ (reference sequence). The CDR3 sequence is 16 residues long. J was trimmed by 6 bases and V by 0 bases; bases with no gene match: 8. As DNA, the CDR3 is TGTGCCAGCAGCTTAGCGGCCGGGACTAGAAGGGATACGCAGTATTTT. Its translation is CASSLAAGTRRDTQYF.